This T cell receptor (beta chain) came from a study of blood T cell repertoires in COVID-19. Study summary: Samples representing acute and convalescent COVID-19 were sourced from the United States, Italy and Spain. T cells, B-cell-depleted T cells, or PBMCs supplied cDNA or gDNA.

In the original analysis: The assay estimated nucleated cells by amplifying reference gene primers. Clones were read by immunoSEQ multiplex PCR, and TCRdb kept only the in-frame ones, dropping some. D and trimming come from the DNA, and the V and J calls and clone size come from that table. The repertoire holds some 120,000 clones, with approximately 87% as singletons. Deletions cut 1 base from V and 8 bases from J, with 13 bases between. The germline V gene encodes CDR1 SGHRS and CDR2 YFSETQ. The CDR3 totals 14 residues. The gene calls are TRBV5-1 and TRBJ2-1; maybe TRBD2 (6 bases). The sequenced material came from peripheral blood. This TCR derives from a man aged 25 to 40 with acute or convalescent COVID-19. The CDR3 bases are TGCGCCAGCAGCTTGTCTGCGGGAAGCTATGAGCAGTTCTTC. This translates into CASSLSAGSYEQFF.